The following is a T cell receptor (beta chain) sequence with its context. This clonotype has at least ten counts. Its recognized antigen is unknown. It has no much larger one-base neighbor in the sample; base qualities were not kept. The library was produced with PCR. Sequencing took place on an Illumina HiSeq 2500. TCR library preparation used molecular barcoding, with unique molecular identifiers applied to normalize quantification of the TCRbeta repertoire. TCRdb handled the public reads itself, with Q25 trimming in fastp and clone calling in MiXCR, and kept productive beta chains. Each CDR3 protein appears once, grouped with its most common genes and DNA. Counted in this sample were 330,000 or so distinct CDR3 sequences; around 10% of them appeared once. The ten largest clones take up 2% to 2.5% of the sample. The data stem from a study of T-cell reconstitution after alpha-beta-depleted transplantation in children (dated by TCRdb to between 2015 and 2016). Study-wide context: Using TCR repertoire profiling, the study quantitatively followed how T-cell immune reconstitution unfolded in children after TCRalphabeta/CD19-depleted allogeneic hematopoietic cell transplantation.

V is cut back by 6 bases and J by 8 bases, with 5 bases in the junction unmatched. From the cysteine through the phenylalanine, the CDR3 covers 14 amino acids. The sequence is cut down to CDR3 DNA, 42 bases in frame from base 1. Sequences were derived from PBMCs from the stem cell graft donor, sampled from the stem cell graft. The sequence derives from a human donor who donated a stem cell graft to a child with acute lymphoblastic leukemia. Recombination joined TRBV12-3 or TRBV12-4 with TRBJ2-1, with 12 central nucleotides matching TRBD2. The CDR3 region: CASSLAGGPYEQFF. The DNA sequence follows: TGTGCCAGCAGCCTAGCGGGAGGGCCTTATGAGCAGTTCTTC.